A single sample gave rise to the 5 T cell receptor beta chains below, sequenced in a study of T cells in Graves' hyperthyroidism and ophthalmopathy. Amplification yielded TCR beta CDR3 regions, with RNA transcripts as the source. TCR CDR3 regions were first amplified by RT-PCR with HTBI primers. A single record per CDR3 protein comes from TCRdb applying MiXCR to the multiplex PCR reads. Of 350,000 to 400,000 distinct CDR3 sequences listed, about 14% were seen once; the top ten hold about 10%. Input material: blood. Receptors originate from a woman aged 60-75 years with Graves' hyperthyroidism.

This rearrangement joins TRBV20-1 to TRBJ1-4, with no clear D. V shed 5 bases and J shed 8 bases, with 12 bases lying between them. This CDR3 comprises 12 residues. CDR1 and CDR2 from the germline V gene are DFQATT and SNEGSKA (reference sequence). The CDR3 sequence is CSARPGGEKLFF. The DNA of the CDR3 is TGCAGTGCTCGGCCGGGTGGAGAAAAACTGTTTTTT.

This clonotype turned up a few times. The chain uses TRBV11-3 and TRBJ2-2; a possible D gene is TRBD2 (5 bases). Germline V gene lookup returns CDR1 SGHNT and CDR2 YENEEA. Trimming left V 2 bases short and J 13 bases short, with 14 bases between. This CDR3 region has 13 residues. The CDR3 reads CASSLSGGLALFF. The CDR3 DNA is TGTGCCAGCAGCTTATCAGGAGGACTGGCGCTGTTTTTT.

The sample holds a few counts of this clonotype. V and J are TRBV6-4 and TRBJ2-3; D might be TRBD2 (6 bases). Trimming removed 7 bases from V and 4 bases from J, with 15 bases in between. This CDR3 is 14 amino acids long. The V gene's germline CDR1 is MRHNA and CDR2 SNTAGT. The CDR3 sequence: CASKREEQSDTQYF. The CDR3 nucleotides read TGTGCCAGCAAGAGGGAGGAACAATCAGATACGCAGTATTTT.

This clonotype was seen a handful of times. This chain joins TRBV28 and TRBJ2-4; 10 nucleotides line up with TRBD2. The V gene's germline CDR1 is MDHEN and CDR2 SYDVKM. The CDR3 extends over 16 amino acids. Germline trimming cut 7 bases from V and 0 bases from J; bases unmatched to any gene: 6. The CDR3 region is CASKGGLAVAKNIQYF. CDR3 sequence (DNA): TGTGCCAGCAAGGGCGGACTAGCGGTAGCCAAAAACATTCAGTACTTC.

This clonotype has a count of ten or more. CDR3 amino acids: CASSFRLAGHEETQYF. The CDR3 nucleotides are TGTGCCAGCAGCTTCCGGCTAGCGGGTCACGAAGAGACCCAGTACTTC. V and J are TRBV11-3 and TRBJ2-5, with 8 bases aligning to TRBD2. V lost 3 bases, J lost 3 bases, and 9 bases stayed unmatched. The CDR3 is 16 amino acids. Germline lookup yields CDR1 SGHNT and CDR2 YENEEA.